This T cell receptor (beta chain) comes out of a study of blood T cells in healthy people across ages. The draw of peripheral blood yielded ten milliliters from each donor. A second PCR, run for about 6 to 12 cycles, used a sample-barcoded 5' primer plus a J-beta primer mix. TCRdb fed the 5' RACE reads into MiXCR, producing one record per CDR3 protein. The data contain 1.5 million to 2 million distinct CDR3 sequences, approximately 39% of them seen just once; the ten biggest clones take up under 30%. The V and J ends lost 5 bases and 8 bases respectively, with 15 bases between them. Germline loops: CDR1 LGHDT, CDR2 YNNKEL (reference sequence). CDR3 size: 13 residues.

The gene calls are TRBV3-1 and TRBJ1-2, with D hard to call. Sequences were obtained from blood. This TCR came from a human donor in good health. CDR3 residues: CASSDPVAGGYTF. Here the CDR3 DNA reads TGTGCCAGCAGCGACCCGGTGGCGGGAGGCTACACCTTC.